This T cell receptor (beta chain) came from a study of T-cell memory formation after mild COVID-19. Study as a whole: TCR clusters mostly belonged to single donors. Findings and limits, study-wide: Cross-reactive memory apparently joined, as some responding clones appeared in pre-infection memory.

Researchers used 5'RACE with constant-segment primers to make TCR alpha and TCR beta cDNA libraries that carry sample barcodes and UMIs. MiXCR, run by TCRdb on the 5' RACE reads, gives a single entry per CDR3 protein. This sample has a few hundred thousand distinct CDR3 sequences, with over 25% found just once. Germline V gives CDR1 SNHLY, CDR2 FYNNEI. CDR3 length equals 14 residues. Trimming at V came to 1 base and at J to 6 bases, leaving 2 bases not matched to a gene. This clonotype turned up a few times. Its antigen is still unknown. Sequenced: PBMCs or a T cell subset sorted from them (not recorded which). The gene calls are TRBV2 and TRBJ1-2; 10 bases are shared with TRBD1. This TCR was recovered from an adult woman who had mild COVID-19 (a few samples of this study predate the infection). Cell type and time point are not known. The CDR3 here is CASSEGGQGNGYTF. The CDR3 DNA is TGTGCCAGCAGTGAAGGGGGACAGGGGAATGGCTACACCTTC.